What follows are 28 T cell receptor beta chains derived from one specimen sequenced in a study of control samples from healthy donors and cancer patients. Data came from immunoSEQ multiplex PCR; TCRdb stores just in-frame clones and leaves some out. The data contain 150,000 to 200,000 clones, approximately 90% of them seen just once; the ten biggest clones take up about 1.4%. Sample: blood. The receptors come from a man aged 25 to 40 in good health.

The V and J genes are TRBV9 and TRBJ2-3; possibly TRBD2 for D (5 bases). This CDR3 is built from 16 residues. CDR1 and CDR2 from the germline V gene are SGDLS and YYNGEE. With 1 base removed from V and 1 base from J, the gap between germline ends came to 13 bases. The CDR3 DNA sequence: TGTGCCAGCAGCGTACAAGGGAGAAGGGGCACAGATACGCAGTATTTT. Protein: CASSVQGRRGTDTQYF.

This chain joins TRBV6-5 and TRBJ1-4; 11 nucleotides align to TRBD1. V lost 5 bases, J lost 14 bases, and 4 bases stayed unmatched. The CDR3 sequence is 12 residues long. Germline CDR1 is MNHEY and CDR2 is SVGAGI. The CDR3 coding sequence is TGTGCCAGCAGTCGGGACAGGGGGAGGCTGTTTTTT. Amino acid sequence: CASSRDRGRLFF.

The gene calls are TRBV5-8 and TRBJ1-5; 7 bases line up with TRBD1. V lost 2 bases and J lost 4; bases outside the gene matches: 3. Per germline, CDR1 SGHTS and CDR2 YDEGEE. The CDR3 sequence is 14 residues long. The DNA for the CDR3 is TGTGCCAGCAGCTTCGGGACAGAGAATCAGCCCCAGCATTTT. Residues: CASSFGTENQPQHF. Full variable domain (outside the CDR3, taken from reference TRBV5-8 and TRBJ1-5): EAGVTQSPTHLIKTRGQQATLRCSPISGHTSVYWYQQALGLGLQFLLWYDEGEERNRGNFPPRFSGRQFPNYSSELNVNALELEDSALYLCASSFGTENQPQHFGDGTRLSIL.

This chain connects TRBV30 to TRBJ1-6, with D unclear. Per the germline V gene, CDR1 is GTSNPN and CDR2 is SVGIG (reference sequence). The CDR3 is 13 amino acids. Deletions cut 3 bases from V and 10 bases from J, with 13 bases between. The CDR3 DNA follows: TGTGCCTGGAGGGCTGGGGAGGGATCACCCCTCCACTTT. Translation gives CAWRAGEGSPLHF.

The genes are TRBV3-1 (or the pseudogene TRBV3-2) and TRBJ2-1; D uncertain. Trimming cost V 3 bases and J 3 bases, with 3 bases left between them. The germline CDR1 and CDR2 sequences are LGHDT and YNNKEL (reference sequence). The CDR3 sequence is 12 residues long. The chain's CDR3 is CASSHIYNEQFF. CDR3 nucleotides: TGTGCCAGCAGCCATATCTACAATGAGCAGTTCTTC.

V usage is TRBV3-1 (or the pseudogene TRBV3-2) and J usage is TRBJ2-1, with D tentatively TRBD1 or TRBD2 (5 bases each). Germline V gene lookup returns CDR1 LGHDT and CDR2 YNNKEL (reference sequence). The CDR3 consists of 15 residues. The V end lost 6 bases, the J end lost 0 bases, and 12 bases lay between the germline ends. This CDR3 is CASSPGPSSYNEQFF. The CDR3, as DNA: TGTGCCAGCAGTCCGGGACCCAGCTCCTACAATGAGCAGTTCTTC.

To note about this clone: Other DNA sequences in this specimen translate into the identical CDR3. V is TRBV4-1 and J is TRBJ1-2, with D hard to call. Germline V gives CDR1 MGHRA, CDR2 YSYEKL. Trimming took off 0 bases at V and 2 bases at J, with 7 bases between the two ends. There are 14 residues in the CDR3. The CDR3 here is CASSQDVQNYGYTF. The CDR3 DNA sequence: TGCGCCAGCAGCCAAGATGTACAGAACTATGGCTACACCTTC.

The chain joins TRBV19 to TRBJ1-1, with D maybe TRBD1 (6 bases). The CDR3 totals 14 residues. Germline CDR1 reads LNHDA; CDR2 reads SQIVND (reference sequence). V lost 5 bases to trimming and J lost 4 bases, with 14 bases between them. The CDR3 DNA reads TGTGCCAGTAGTGCCCTGGGGGGCGGCACTGAAGCTTTCTTT. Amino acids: CASSALGGGTEAFF.

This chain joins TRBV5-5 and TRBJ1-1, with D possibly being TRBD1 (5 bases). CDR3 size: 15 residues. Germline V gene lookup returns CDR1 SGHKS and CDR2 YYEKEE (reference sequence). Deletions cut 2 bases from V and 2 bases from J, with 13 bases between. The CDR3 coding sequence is TGTGCCAGCAGCTTTTCTCCCCAGGGTAACACTGAAGCTTTCTTT. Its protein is CASSFSPQGNTEAFF. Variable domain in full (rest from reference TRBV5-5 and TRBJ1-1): DAGVTQSPTHLIKTRGQQVTLRCSPISGHKSVSWYQQVLGQGPQFIFQYYEKEERGRGNFPDRFSARQFPNYSSELNVNALLLGDSALYLCASSFSPQGNTEAFFGQGTRLTVV.

CDR3 in amino acids: CASSLSPNYGYTF. The CDR3 DNA is TGTGCCAGCAGTTTATCACCCAACTATGGCTACACCTTC. This chain connects TRBV27 to TRBJ1-2; D unresolved. The V gene's germline CDR1 is MNHEY and CDR2 SMNVEV (reference sequence). Trimming left V 0 bases short and J 2 bases short, with 4 bases between. This CDR3 contains 13 residues.

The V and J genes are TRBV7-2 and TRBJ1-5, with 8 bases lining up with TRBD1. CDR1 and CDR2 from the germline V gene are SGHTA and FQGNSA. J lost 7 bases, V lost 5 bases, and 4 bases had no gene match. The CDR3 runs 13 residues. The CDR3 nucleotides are TGTGCCAGCAGCGACAGGGGTGGGCAGCCCCAGCATTTT. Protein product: CASSDRGGQPQHF. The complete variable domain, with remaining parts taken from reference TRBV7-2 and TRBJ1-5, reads GAGVSQSPSNKVTEKGKDVELRCDPISGHTALYWYRQSLGQGLEFLIYFQGNSAPDKSGLPSDRFSAERTGGSVSTLTIQRTQQEDSAVYLCASSDRGGQPQHFGDGTRLSIL.

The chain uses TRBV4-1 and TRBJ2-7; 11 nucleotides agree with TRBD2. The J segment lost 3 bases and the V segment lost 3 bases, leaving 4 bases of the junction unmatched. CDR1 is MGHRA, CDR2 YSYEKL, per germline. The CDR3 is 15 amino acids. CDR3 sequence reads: CASSQGLAAGYEQYF. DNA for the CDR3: TGCGCCAGCAGCCAGGGACTAGCGGCAGGCTACGAGCAGTACTTC.

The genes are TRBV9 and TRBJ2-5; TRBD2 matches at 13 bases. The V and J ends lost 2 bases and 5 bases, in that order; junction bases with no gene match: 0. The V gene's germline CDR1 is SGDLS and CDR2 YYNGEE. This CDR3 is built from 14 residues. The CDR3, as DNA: TGTGCCAGCAGCGTGACTAGCGGGGGGGAGACCCAGTACTTC. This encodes CASSVTSGGETQYF.

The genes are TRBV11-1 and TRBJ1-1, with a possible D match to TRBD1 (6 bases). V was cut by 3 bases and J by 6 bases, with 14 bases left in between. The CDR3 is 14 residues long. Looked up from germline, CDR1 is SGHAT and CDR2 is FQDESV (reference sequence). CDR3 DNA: TGTGCCAGCAGCTTGAGACAGGTCTCCCCTGAAGCTTTCTTT. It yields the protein CASSLRQVSPEAFF.

CDR3 amino acids: CASSSAVTRGETQYF. As DNA, the CDR3 is TGTGCCAGCTCATCCGCGGTCACTAGGGGAGAGACCCAGTACTTC. This chain joins TRBV18 and TRBJ2-5; either TRBD1 or TRBD2 may fit D (5 bases each). V dropped 5 bases and J dropped 4 bases, with 17 bases sitting between them. Germline V gene sequence: CDR1 KGHSH, CDR2 LQKENI. The CDR3 spans 15 residues. Filled out from reference TRBV18 and TRBJ2-5, the complete variable domain reads NAGVMQNPRHLVRRRGQEARLRCSPMKGHSHVYWYRQLPEEGLKFMVYLQKENIIDESGMPKERFSAEFPKEGPSILRIQQVVRGDSAAYFCASSSAVTRGETQYFGPGTRLLVL.

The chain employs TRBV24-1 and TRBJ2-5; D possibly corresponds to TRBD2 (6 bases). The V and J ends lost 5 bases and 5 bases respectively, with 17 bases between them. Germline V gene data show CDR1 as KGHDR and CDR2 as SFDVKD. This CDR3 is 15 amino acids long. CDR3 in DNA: TGTGCCACCAGTGTTAATCGTGGAGGGTTGGAGACCCAGTACTTC. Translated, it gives CATSVNRGGLETQYF.

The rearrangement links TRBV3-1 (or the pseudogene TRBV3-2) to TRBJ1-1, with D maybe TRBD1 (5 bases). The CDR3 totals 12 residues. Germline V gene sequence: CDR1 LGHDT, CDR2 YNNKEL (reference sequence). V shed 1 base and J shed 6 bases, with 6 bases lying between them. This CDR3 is CASSQAGPEAFF. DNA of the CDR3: TGTGCCAGCAGCCAAGCAGGGCCTGAAGCTTTCTTT.

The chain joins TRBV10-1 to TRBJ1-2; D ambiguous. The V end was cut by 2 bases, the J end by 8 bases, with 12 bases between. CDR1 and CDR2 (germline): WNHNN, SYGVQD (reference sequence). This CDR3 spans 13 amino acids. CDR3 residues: CASSESRFWGYTF. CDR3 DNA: TGCGCCAGCAGTGAGAGCAGGTTTTGGGGCTACACCTTC.

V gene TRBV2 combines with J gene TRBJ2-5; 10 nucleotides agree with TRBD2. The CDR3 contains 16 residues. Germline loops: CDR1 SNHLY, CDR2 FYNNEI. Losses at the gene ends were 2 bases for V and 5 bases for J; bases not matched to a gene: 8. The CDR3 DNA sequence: TGTGCCAGCAGTGAACGGGCTAGCGGGGGATTTGAGACCCAGTACTTC. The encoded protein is CASSERASGGFETQYF. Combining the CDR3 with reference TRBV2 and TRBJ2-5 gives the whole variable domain EPEVTQTPSHQVTQMGQEVILRCVPISNHLYFYWYRQILGQKVEFLVSFYNNEISEKSEIFDDQFSVERPDGSNFTLKIRSTKLEDSAMYFCASSERASGGFETQYFGPGTRLLVL.

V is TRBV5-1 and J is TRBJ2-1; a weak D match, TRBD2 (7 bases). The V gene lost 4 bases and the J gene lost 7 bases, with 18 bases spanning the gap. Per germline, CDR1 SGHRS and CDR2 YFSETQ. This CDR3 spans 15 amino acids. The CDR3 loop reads CASSTSGTLGNEQFF. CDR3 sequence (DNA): TGCGCCAGCAGCACCAGCGGGACACTAGGTAATGAGCAGTTCTTC.

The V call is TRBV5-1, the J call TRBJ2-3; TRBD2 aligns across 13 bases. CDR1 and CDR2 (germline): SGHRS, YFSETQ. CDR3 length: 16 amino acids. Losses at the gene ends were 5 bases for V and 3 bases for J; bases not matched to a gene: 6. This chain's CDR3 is CASSQLAGGPTDTQYF. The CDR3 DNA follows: TGCGCCAGCAGTCAACTAGCGGGAGGGCCAACAGATACGCAGTATTTT. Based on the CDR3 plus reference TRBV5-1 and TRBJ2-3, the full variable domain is KAGVTQTPRYLIKTRGQQVTLSCSPISGHRSVSWYQQTPGQGLQFLFEYFSETQRNKGNFPGRFSGRQFSNSRSEMNVSTLELGDSALYLCASSQLAGGPTDTQYFGPGTRLTVL.

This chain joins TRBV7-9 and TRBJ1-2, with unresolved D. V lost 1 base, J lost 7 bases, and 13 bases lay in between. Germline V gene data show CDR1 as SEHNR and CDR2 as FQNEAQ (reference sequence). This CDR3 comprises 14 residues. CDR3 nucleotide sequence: TGTGCCAGCAGCTTAGAAGGCAGAAAGTCTGGCTACACCTTC. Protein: CASSLEGRKSGYTF.

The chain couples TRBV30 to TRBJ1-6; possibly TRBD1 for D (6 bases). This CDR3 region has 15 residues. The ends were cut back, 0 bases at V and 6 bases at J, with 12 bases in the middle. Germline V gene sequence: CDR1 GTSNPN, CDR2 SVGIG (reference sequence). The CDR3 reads CAWSVGGIPNSPLHF. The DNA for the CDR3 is TGTGCCTGGAGTGTAGGGGGGATCCCTAATTCACCCCTCCACTTT. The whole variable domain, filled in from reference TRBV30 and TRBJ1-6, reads SQTIHQWPATLVQPVGSPLSLECTVEGTSNPNLYWYRQAAGRGLQLLFYSVGIGQISSEVPQNLSASRPQDRQFILSSKKLLLSDSGFYLCAWSVGGIPNSPLHFGNGTRLTVT.

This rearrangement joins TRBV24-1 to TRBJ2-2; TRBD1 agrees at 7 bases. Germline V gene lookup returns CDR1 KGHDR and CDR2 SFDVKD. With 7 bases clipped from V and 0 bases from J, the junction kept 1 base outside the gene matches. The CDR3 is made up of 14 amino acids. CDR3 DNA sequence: TGTGCCACCAGGGGGACAGCGAACACCGGGGAGCTGTTTTTT. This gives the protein CATRGTANTGELFF.

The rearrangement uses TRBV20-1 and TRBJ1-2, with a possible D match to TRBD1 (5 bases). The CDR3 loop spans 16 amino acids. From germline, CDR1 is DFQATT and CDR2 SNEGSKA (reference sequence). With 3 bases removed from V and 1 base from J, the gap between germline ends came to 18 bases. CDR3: CSASSAFSGGNYGYTF. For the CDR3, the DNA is TGCAGTGCTAGTAGCGCCTTTTCGGGGGGTAACTATGGCTACACCTTC.

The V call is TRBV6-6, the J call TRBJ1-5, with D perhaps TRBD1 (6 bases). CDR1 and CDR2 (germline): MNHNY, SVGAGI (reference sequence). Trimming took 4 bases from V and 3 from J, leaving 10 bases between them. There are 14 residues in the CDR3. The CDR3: CASSWYRDNQPQHF. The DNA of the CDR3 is TGTGCCAGCAGTTGGTACAGGGACAATCAGCCCCAGCATTTT.

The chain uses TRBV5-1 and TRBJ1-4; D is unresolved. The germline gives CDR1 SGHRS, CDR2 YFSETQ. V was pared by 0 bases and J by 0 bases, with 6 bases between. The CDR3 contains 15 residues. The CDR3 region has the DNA TGCGCCAGCAGCTTGGCGGCCGCAACTAATGAAAAACTGTTTTTT. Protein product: CASSLAAATNEKLFF.

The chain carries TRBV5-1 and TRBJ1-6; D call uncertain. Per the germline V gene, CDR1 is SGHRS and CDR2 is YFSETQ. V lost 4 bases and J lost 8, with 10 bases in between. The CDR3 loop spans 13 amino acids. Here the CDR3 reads CASSLDRDSPLHF. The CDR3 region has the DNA TGCGCCAGCAGCCTTGATAGGGATTCACCCCTCCACTTT.